These T cell receptor beta chains were read from a single sample in a study of blood T cell repertoires in COVID-19. The repertoire was sequenced with immunoSEQ multiplex PCR; TCRdb's copy has only in-frame clones and lacks some. The data show some 490,000 clones, with 80% to 90% seen just once and 3% to 3.5% held by the top ten. Sequencing was carried out using peripheral blood. The receptors originated from a human donor in a cohort sampled during active COVID-19. The CDR3 runs from the conserved cysteine through the conserved F or W. D genes are given only for firm matches. The size of a clone is reported for some rows only, either as once, few or many, or as a class for expanded clones.

clone size	D gene	V gene	J gene	CDR3 protein	CDR3 DNA
-	-	TRBV19	TRBJ2-5	CASSMVGAETQYF	TGTGCCAGTAGTATGGTGGGGGCAGAGACCCAGTACTTC
-	-	TRBV10-3	TRBJ1-2	CAIRKGEEGYGYTF	TGTGCCATCAGGAAGGGGGAAGAGGGCTATGGCTACACCTTC
-	TRBD1	TRBV5-4	TRBJ2-3	CASSLGGQGITDTQYF	TGTGCCAGCAGCTTGGGCGGACAGGGAATTACAGATACGCAGTATTTT
-	-	TRBV3-1/TRBV3-2	TRBJ2-7	CASSQSDFGEQYF	TGTGCCAGCAGCCAATCAGACTTCGGCGAGCAGTACTTC
-	TRBD1	TRBV20-1	TRBJ1-1	CSASVTGTGTTEAFF	TGCAGTGCTAGTGTGACCGGGACAGGGACTACTGAAGCTTTCTTT
once	TRBD1	TRBV5-4	TRBJ2-1	CASSSRYGQGEKNEQFF	TGTGCCAGCAGCTCCAGATACGGACAGGGGGAAAAAAATGAGCAGTTCTTC
-	TRBD2	TRBV5-4	TRBJ2-7	CASSLAGLVYEQYF	TGTGCCAGCAGCTTGGCGGGACTAGTCTACGAGCAGTACTTC
-	-	TRBV7-2	TRBJ1-5	CASSLVGRWGDSNQPQHF	TGTGCCAGCAGCTTAGTAGGCAGATGGGGGGATAGCAATCAGCCCCAGCATTTT
-	TRBD1	TRBV27	TRBJ1-2	CASSPSGQFYGYTF	TGTGCCAGCAGTCCTTCGGGACAGTTCTATGGCTACACCTTC
-	TRBD1	TRBV19	TRBJ1-5	CASSERTGLQPQHF	TGTGCCAGTAGTGAACGGACAGGACTACAGCCCCAGCATTTT
-	TRBD1	TRBV9	TRBJ1-2	CASSPGQGQNYGYTF	TGTGCCAGCAGCCCTGGACAGGGACAGAACTATGGCTACACCTTC
-	-	TRBV5-5	TRBJ1-1	CASSLDGRALLLEAFF	TGTGCCAGCAGCTTGGATGGCAGGGCCCTCCTCCTTGAAGCTTTCTTT
-	-	TRBV3-1/TRBV3-2	TRBJ1-4	CASSVSAGTTNEKLFF	TGTGCCAGCAGCGTTAGCGCGGGTACGACTAATGAAAAACTGTTTTTT
-	TRBD1	TRBV7-9	TRBJ1-1	CASSKITGAGGTEAFF	TGTGCCAGCAGCAAAATAACAGGGGCGGGGGGCACTGAAGCTTTCTTT
-	TRBD1	TRBV7-8	TRBJ1-2	CASSLRQGRSGYTF	TGTGCCAGCAGCTTGAGACAGGGGCGGAGTGGCTACACCTTC
-	TRBD1	TRBV24-1	TRBJ1-5	CATSDTDRGGSNQPQHF	TGTGCCACCAGTGACACCGACAGGGGAGGGAGCAATCAGCCCCAGCATTTT